This T cell receptor (beta chain) appears in the sequencing data of a study of blood T cell repertoires in COVID-19 (dated by TCRdb to 2018 to 2021). General notes on the study: The collaborator samples originated in the United States, Italy and Spain and spanned the acute and convalescent phases of COVID-19. The samples were drawn from the first 160 participants of the ongoing ImmuneRACE study and from 1,254 subjects provided by 6 global collaborators. A freely available public database, intended as a resource for researchers studying the immune response to SARS-CoV-2, is where the repertoires were released. A de-identified subject ID, COVID-19 status, age in years and sex were almost always included in the sample metadata. The dataset comprised deeply sampled blood TCRbeta repertoires from subjects exposed to, actively infected with, or recovered from COVID-19. The material from the prospective study consisted of cDNA or gDNA derived from T cells, B-cell-depleted T cells, or PBMCs. Where HLA class I and class II types were available, the types were taken from metadata supplied by the sample provider, not from assay-based typing.

V and J lose 4 bases and 7 bases, and a span of 8 bases separates them. The CDR3, cysteine through phenylalanine, is 13 amino acids long. Only the CDR3 part of the read is kept: 39 bases, read in frame from the first base. As encoded in the germline V gene (reference sequence), CDR1 is MNHEY while CDR2 is SMNVEV. For this clone: No cognate antigen has been identified for it. There are no base qualities to consult, and no much larger clone falls within one base.

TCRbeta CDR3 regions were amplified from genomic DNA by means of the immunoSEQ Assay, a bias-controlled multiplex PCR. As for the original processing: The number of nucleated cells in each sample was estimated from the amplification of reference gene primers within the assay. To quantify the absolute abundance of each unique TCRbeta CDR3 rearrangement, sequence reads were collapsed and filtered. Productive Simpson clonality was computed per sample as the square root of Simpson's diversity index over productive rearrangements. Here the immuneACCESS table is served through TCRdb, limited to in-frame sequences with V and J called. Missing clones are a known gap in these copies; in checked studies unresolved V genes cover under half, and the rest lacks a known reason. Clone size and the V and J calls come from that table; the DNA yielded D and trimming. The sample records tens of thousands of clones, 75% to 95% of which are singletons. The ten largest clones add up to over 8% of the sample.

Study-level results and caveats: The quantity of clinical and demographic metadata differed by source and by participant and was supplied without curation.

Whole blood was collected in K2EDTA tubes by collaborating institutions according to the institutions' own protocols. For TCRbeta analysis, collaborators shipped samples in one of three forms: frozen whole blood, isolated PBMCs, or DNA extracted from either of those sample types. Source material: peripheral blood. The sequence came from a woman over 75 with active COVID-19. The rearrangement combines TRBV27 with TRBJ1-6; no D gene is confidently identified. The encoded CDR3 is CASSYAGNSPLHF. The nucleotide sequence reads as follows: TGTGCCAGCAGTTATGCGGGCAATTCACCCCTCCACTTT.